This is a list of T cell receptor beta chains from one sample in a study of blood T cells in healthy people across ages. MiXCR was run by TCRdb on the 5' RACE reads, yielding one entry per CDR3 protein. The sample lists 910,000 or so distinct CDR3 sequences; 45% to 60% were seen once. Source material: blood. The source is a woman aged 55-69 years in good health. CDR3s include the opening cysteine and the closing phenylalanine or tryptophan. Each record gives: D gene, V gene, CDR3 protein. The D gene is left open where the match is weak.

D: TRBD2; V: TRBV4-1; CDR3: CASSQPTESLAGGEEQYF
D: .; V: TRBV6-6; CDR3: CASSYSGAPNTEAFF
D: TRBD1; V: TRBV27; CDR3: CATKTGGSYEQYF
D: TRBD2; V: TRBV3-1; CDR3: CASSQPGTRGTQYF
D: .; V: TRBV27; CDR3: CASSRLGTGNYEQYF
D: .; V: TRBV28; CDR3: CASRFGGLEDTQYF
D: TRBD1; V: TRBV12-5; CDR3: CASGNDRAQNLAKNIQYF
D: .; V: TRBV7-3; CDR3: CASSLNPTRYTDTQYF
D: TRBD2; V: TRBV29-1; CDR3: CSVEGGTSGKTDTQYF
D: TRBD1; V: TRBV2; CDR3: CASSGTGYVGYTF
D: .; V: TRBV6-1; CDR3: CASSVSLDTQYF
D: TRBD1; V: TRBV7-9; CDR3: CAGSRPGQGVYEQYF
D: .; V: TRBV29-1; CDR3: CSVVSGASFVNEQFF
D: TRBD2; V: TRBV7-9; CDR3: CASSSSAPSGLYPYEQYF
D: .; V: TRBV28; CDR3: CASSFGSRWGYTF
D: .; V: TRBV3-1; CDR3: CASSFTGRTTEAFF
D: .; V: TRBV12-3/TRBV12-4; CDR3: CASTSKETQYF
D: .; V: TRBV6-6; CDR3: CASSYSRGQYNNEQYF
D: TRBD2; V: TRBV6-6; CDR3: CASSYSRTSGMETQYF
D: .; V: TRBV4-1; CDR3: CASSQLRGPQETQYF
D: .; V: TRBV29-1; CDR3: CSASYSGELFF
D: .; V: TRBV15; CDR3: CATSRDWRQQPNNEQYF
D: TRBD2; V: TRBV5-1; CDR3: CASSWAGAGTDTQYF
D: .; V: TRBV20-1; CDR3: CSASTDTIGGAQYF